This section outlines one TCR beta chain sequence together with its context. The PCR used 60 Vbeta and 13 Jbeta primers. Data came from immunoSEQ multiplex PCR; TCRdb stores just in-frame clones and leaves some out. Of roughly 170,000 clones detected, around 75% appear once; the ten largest clones hold less than 3%. The ends lost 5 bases at V and 5 bases at J; junction bases unmatched: 8. This CDR3 contains 15 residues. Germline V gene lookup returns CDR1 SGHTA and CDR2 FQGNSA. This record belongs to a study of cytomegalovirus exposure and HLA in healthy donors. This chain joins TRBV7-2 and TRBJ2-2; 7 bases are shared with TRBD1. Sequenced sample: PBMCs. This TCR was sampled from a female donor in good health and CMV-seronegative. The chain's CDR3 is CASSTRQGSTGELFF. CDR3 in DNA: TGTGCCAGCAGCACCCGACAGGGTTCAACCGGGGAGCTGTTTTTT.